Shown below are 7 T cell receptor beta chains from a single sample sequenced in a study of OX40 agonist ivuxolimab in advanced cancers. Some clones are missing from TCRdb's copy, which holds only in-frame ones; the method was immunoSEQ multiplex PCR. The sample holds 70,000 or so clones, 80% to 90% seen once. The source material was CD4+ or CD8+ T cells sorted from blood, sampled in a trial of the OX40 agonist ivuxolimab. Receptors were obtained from an adult with an advanced solid tumor such as melanoma, head and neck, liver or kidney cancer.

The chain is built from TRBV9 and TRBJ2-7; the D call may be TRBD1 or TRBD2 (5 bases each). From germline, CDR1 is SGDLS and CDR2 YYNGEE. CDR3 size: 15 residues. V lost 1 base and J 2 bases, leaving 13 bases between the germline ends. This CDR3 reads CASSVRDAYAYEQYF. In DNA, the CDR3 is TGTGCCAGCAGCGTAAGGGACGCTTATGCCTACGAGCAGTACTTC.

This clone counts as medium-sized (0.01 to 0.1%). The chain combines TRBV5-4 with TRBJ2-3; D assignment may be TRBD1 or TRBD2 (6 bases each). The CDR3 sequence is 13 residues long. The V end was cut by 7 bases, the J end by 2 bases, with 11 bases between. The V gene's germline CDR1 is SGHNT and CDR2 YYREEE (reference sequence). CDR3 sequence reads: CASPGEATDTQYF. For the CDR3, the DNA is TGTGCCAGCCCAGGGGAGGCCACAGATACGCAGTATTTT.

This rearrangement joins TRBV5-1 to TRBJ1-5; D is unresolved. The length of the CDR3 is 15 residues. Between the trimmed V and J ends, which lost 4 bases and 0 bases, there was a span of 11 bases. CDR1 and CDR2 from the germline V gene are SGHRS and YFSETQ. CDR3 sequence reads: CASSHYYDSNQPQHF. CDR3 DNA sequence: TGCGCCAGCAGCCACTACTACGATAGCAATCAGCCCCAGCATTTT.

This rearrangement joins TRBV11-2 to TRBJ2-5; no firm D call. This CDR3 contains 16 residues. Deletions cut 1 base from V and 5 bases from J, with 17 bases between. CDR1 is SGHAT, CDR2 FQNNGV, per germline. CDR3 bases: TGTGCCAGCAGCTTAGGGACGACGGTCCTATGGGAGACCCAGTACTTC. This encodes CASSLGTTVLWETQYF.

This chain joins TRBV7-6 and TRBJ2-7, with D perhaps matching TRBD1 or TRBD2 (5 bases each). There are 15 residues in the CDR3. Trimming removed 1 base at V and 3 bases at J, with 13 bases between. Germline V CDR1 and CDR2: SGHVS, FNYEAQ. Written as DNA, the CDR3 is TGTGCCAGCAGCTTAGAGAGGGACGGATACTACGAGCAGTACTTC. Translated: CASSLERDGYYEQYF.

The rearrangement uses TRBV6-5 and TRBJ1-1; 7 nucleotides align to TRBD1. The CDR3 has 16 amino acids. V dropped 2 bases and J dropped 0; count of bases not matched to a gene: 6. Germline CDR1 MNHEY, CDR2 SVGAGI. The CDR3 nucleotides are TGTGCCAGCAGTTACGGGGACAGACACATGAACACTGAAGCTTTCTTT. Amino acid sequence: CASSYGDRHMNTEAFF.

This rearrangement joins TRBV9 to TRBJ2-2, with 10 positions matching TRBD2. The length of the CDR3 is 17 residues. Germline V gene lookup returns CDR1 SGDLS and CDR2 YYNGEE. Trimming cost V 4 bases and J 7 bases; bases outside gene matches: 13. CDR3: CASSTGAISGRIGELFF. DNA for the CDR3: TGTGCCAGCAGCACAGGCGCCATTAGCGGGAGGATCGGGGAGCTGTTTTTT.